The text below deals with one TCR beta chain. The data were taken from a study of blood T cells in healthy people across ages. V gave up 1 base and J gave up 4 bases, with 12 bases separating them. The germline V gene has CDR1 SGHTA and CDR2 FQGNSA. The CDR3 totals 15 residues. A J-beta primer mix and a sample-barcoded 5' primer were used in a second PCR of roughly 7 to 12 cycles. TCRdb redid the calling of the 5' RACE reads with MiXCR, one entry per CDR3 protein. The data show some 1.5 million distinct CDR3 sequences, about 45% seen once. The chain couples TRBV7-2 to TRBJ2-3, with D possibly being TRBD2 (5 bases). The sequencing input was blood. This sequence was found in a woman aged 18-29 years in good health. CDR3 sequence: CASSLDPLGADTQYF. The CDR3 DNA is TGTGCCAGCAGCTTAGACCCCCTCGGGGCAGATACGCAGTATTTT.